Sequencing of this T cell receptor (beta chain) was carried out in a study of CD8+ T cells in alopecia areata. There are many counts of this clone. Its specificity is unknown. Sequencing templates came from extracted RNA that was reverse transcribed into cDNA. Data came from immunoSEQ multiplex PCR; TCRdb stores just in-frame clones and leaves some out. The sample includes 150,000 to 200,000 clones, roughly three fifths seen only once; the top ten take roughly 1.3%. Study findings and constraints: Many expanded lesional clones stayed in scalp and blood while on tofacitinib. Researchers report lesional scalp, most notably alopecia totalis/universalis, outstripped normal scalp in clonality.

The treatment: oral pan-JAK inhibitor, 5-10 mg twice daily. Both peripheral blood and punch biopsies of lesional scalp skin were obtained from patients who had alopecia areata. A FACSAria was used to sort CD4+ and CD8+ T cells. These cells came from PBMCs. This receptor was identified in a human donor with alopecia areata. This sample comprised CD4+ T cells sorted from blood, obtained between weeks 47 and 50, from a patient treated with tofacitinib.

CDR3 sequence (DNA): TGCGCCAGCAGCCAAGTAGATCAAGGAGATGAAAAACTGTTTTTT. The encoded protein is CASSQVDQGDEKLFF. This chain links TRBV4-1 with TRBJ1-4; D unclear. V lost 1 base and J 6 bases, leaving 12 bases between the germline ends. This CDR3 is built from 15 residues. Germline CDR1 and CDR2: MGHRA and YSYEKL.